These 24 T cell receptor beta chains originate from one sample sequenced in a study of blood T cell repertoires in COVID-19. Here immunoSEQ multiplex PCR was the method, and the copy in TCRdb shows in-frame clones only, minus some. The sample records around 150,000 clones, about 88% being singletons. Sequenced material: peripheral blood. These receptor sequences come from a man aged 55 to 70 with active or convalescent COVID-19.

The sample holds one count of this clone. The V call is TRBV6-5, the J call TRBJ1-4; 12 bases align to TRBD1. Per the germline V gene, CDR1 is MNHEY and CDR2 is SVGAGI. This CDR3 comprises 15 residues. J was trimmed by 6 bases and V by 7 bases; bases with no gene match: 6. The chain's CDR3 is CASKDRDRGHEKLFF. In DNA, the CDR3 is TGTGCCAGCAAAGACCGGGACAGGGGGCATGAAAAACTGTTTTTT.

This clone was recorded only once. The chain is built from TRBV27 and TRBJ1-5; D may be TRBD1 (5 bases). Trimming stripped 6 bases from V and 5 bases from J, with 17 bases between. The germline gives CDR1 MNHEY, CDR2 SMNVEV (reference sequence). The CDR3 extends over 15 amino acids. The CDR3 DNA follows: TGTGCCAGCAGCCGGGACTCTGGGAAGGATCAGCCCCAGCATTTT. Amino acid sequence: CASSRDSGKDQPQHF.

This clone showed up just a few times. The chain is built from TRBV14 and TRBJ1-5; possibly TRBD1 for D (5 bases). The length of the CDR3 is 13 residues. CDR1 is SGHDN and CDR2 is FVKESK in the germline V gene. Trimming removed 4 bases from V and 9 bases from J, with 13 bases in between. CDR3 bases: TGTGCCAGCAGCCCTCAGGCTCAGGGGCCCCAGCATTTT. The encoded protein is CASSPQAQGPQHF. Drawing the rest from reference TRBV14 and TRBJ1-5, the complete variable domain is EAGVTQFPSHSVIEKGQTVTLRCDPISGHDNLYWYRRVMGKEIKFLLHFVKESKQDESGMPNNRFLAERTGGTYSTLKVQPAELEDSGVYFCASSPQAQGPQHFGDGTRLSIL.

The rearrangement uses TRBV2 and TRBJ1-1; 11 nucleotides match TRBD1. Germline V CDR1 and CDR2: SNHLY, FYNNEI. Unmatched junction bases numbered 16, after V lost 6 bases and J lost 7 bases. CDR3 length: 17 amino acids. Written as DNA, the CDR3 is TGTGCCAGCAGCGCTATGCGGACAGGGGGCCCAAGCGATGAAGCTTTCTTT. It is translated as CASSAMRTGGPSDEAFF.

The chain couples TRBV27 to TRBJ2-7; a weak D match, TRBD2 (5 bases). The V end lost 4 bases, the J end lost 4 bases, and 14 bases lay between the germline ends. The CDR3 is 14 amino acids. Germline loops: CDR1 MNHEY, CDR2 SMNVEV (reference sequence). CDR3 residues: CASSYGRGRYEQYF. CDR3 coding DNA: TGTGCCAGCAGTTACGGACGGGGTAGGTACGAGCAGTACTTC.

The chain recombines TRBV7-9 with TRBJ1-1, with 8 bases lining up with TRBD1. Germline V lookup: CDR1 SEHNR, CDR2 FQNEAQ (reference sequence). The CDR3 spans 12 residues. With V trimmed by 7 bases and J by 4 bases, 2 bases remained unmatched. CDR3 amino acids: CASKQGATEAFF. As DNA, the CDR3 is TGTGCCAGCAAGCAGGGGGCCACTGAAGCTTTCTTT.

This chain connects TRBV5-1 to TRBJ2-1; 7 nucleotides match TRBD2. V lost 0 bases, J lost 4 bases, and 4 bases stayed unmatched. Per the germline V gene, CDR1 is SGHRS and CDR2 is YFSETQ. This CDR3 comprises 15 residues. CDR3 sequence: CASSLDSGEYNEQFF. The CDR3 DNA is TGCGCCAGCAGCTTGGACAGCGGGGAATACAATGAGCAGTTCTTC.

The chain couples TRBV5-6 to TRBJ2-1; TRBD1 might be the D (5 bases). The CDR3 extends over 15 amino acids. Trimming removed 1 base from V and 2 bases from J, with 10 bases in between. Per the germline V gene, CDR1 is SGHDT and CDR2 is YYEEEE. The CDR3, as DNA: TGTGCCAGCAGCTTGCTATGGGGCACCTACAATGAGCAGTTCTTC. Translation: CASSLLWGTYNEQFF. The whole variable domain, remainder taken from reference TRBV5-6 and TRBJ2-1, is DAGVTQSPTHLIKTRGQQVTLRCSPKSGHDTVSWYQQALGQGPQFIFQYYEEEERQRGNFPDRFSGHQFPNYSSELNVNALLLGDSALYLCASSLLWGTYNEQFFGPGTRLTVL.

The chain couples TRBV10-3 to TRBJ1-2; tentatively, D is TRBD1 (6 bases). Trimming cost V 5 bases and J 3 bases, with 13 bases left between them. The germline V gene encodes CDR1 ENHRY and CDR2 SYGVKD. This CDR3 has 14 residues. CDR3 sequence reads: CAISIGRGDYGYTF. DNA of the CDR3: TGTGCCATCAGTATCGGCAGGGGTGACTATGGCTACACCTTC.

The chain uses TRBV10-2 and TRBJ1-5; possible D gene TRBD1, 5 bases. The CDR3 is 15 amino acids. In germline, CDR1 is WSHSY, CDR2 SAAADI. The V end was cut by 3 bases, the J end by 6 bases, with 15 bases between. The CDR3 reads CASSEVRVGVQPQHF. Here the CDR3 DNA reads TGCGCCAGCAGTGAAGTCAGGGTTGGAGTTCAGCCCCAGCATTTT.

This chain links TRBV5-1 with TRBJ1-2; D not certain. Trimming removed 2 bases from V and 6 bases from J, with 11 bases in between. This CDR3 comprises 13 residues. Per the germline V gene, CDR1 is SGHRS and CDR2 is YFSETQ. CDR3 sequence reads: CASSFQDGDGYTF. CDR3 DNA: TGCGCCAGCAGCTTTCAGGACGGGGATGGCTACACCTTC. Variable domain in full (rest from reference TRBV5-1 and TRBJ1-2): KAGVTQTPRYLIKTRGQQVTLSCSPISGHRSVSWYQQTPGQGLQFLFEYFSETQRNKGNFPGRFSGRQFSNSRSEMNVSTLELGDSALYLCASSFQDGDGYTFGSGTRLTVV.

The chain combines TRBV10-2 with TRBJ2-1; a possible D gene is TRBD2 (6 bases). Trimming stripped 2 bases from V and 1 base from J, with 9 bases between. This CDR3 is 15 amino acids long. CDR1 and CDR2 (germline): WSHSY, SAAADI. CDR3 residues: CASSEAGKSYNEQFF. The CDR3 DNA sequence: TGCGCCAGCAGTGAGGCGGGGAAGTCCTACAATGAGCAGTTCTTC.

This clone was counted a few times. The chain recombines TRBV5-5 with TRBJ1-3, with 7 positions matching TRBD1. Looked up from germline, CDR1 is SGHKS and CDR2 is YYEKEE (reference sequence). This CDR3 spans 15 amino acids. V was pared by 4 bases and J by 4 bases, with 8 bases of the junction left unmatched. The CDR3 here is CASSLGRGHGNTIYF. DNA of the CDR3: TGTGCCAGCAGCCTTGGTAGGGGGCACGGAAACACCATATATTTT.

This sequence joins TRBV18 and TRBJ2-1, with D perhaps matching TRBD1 (6 bases). The CDR3 has 16 residues. Trimming removed 4 bases at V and 7 bases at J, with 20 bases between. The germline V gene encodes CDR1 KGHSH and CDR2 LQKENI. This chain's CDR3 is CASSHEGGARKNEQFF. The CDR3 nucleotides read TGTGCCAGCTCACATGAAGGGGGTGCCCGTAAGAATGAGCAGTTCTTC.

The chain has TRBV6-5 and TRBJ1-4, with D unresolved. V lost 0 bases to trimming and J lost 7 bases, with 9 bases between them. CDR1 and CDR2 (germline): MNHEY, SVGAGI. The CDR3 loop spans 14 amino acids. The CDR3 reads CASSYSYPSEKLFF. CDR3 sequence (DNA): TGTGCCAGCAGTTACTCGTATCCGAGTGAAAAACTGTTTTTT.

This rearrangement joins TRBV30 to TRBJ1-3; 9 bases map to TRBD1. After removal of 2 bases from V and 3 bases from J, the junction contained 8 bases not matched to a gene. CDR3 length equals 16 residues. The germline V gene has CDR1 GTSNPN and CDR2 SVGIG (reference sequence). The CDR3 coding sequence is TGTGCCTGGAGTACAACCGGGACAGGGTTTGGAAACACCATATATTTT. Residues: CAWSTTGTGFGNTIYF.

In this sample, this clone turned up once. The chain carries TRBV19 and TRBJ2-2; a possible D gene is TRBD1 (5 bases). Germline CDR1 reads LNHDA; CDR2 reads SQIVND (reference sequence). V was clipped by 10 bases and J by 0 bases, with 12 bases between them. This CDR3 has 14 residues. The CDR3 coding sequence is TGTGCCACCGACGACAGCTCGAACACCGGGGAGCTGTTTTTT. This sequence encodes CATDDSSNTGELFF.

The chain links TRBV18 to TRBJ1-2; D not resolved. The germline V gene has CDR1 KGHSH and CDR2 LQKENI. This CDR3 is built from 14 residues. V was cut by 3 bases and J by 8 bases, with 16 bases left in between. CDR3 sequence reads: CASSPSPQGGGYTF. The CDR3, as DNA: TGTGCCAGCTCACCTTCCCCTCAAGGCGGCGGCTACACCTTC.

The V call is TRBV11-2, the J call TRBJ2-3, with D possibly matching TRBD2 (5 bases). The V gene lost 2 bases and the J gene lost 1 base, with 13 bases spanning the gap. This CDR3 region has 16 residues. CDR1 and CDR2 (germline): SGHAT, FQNNGV. CDR3 in amino acids: CASSLFRGWGTDTQYF. The DNA for the CDR3 is TGTGCCAGCAGCTTATTTCGGGGATGGGGCACAGATACGCAGTATTTT.

In this sample, this clone turned up a few times. This chain connects TRBV29-1 to TRBJ1-2; no clear D gene. V lost 1 base, J lost 4 bases, and 10 bases lay in between. From germline, CDR1 is SQVTM and CDR2 ANQGSEA. This CDR3 has 13 amino acids. In DNA, the CDR3 is TGCAGCGTTGAAGTAAGCAGGCTCTATGGCTACACCTTC. Translation gives CSVEVSRLYGYTF.

The genes are TRBV10-1 and TRBJ1-2; a possible D gene is TRBD1 (5 bases). Germline lookup yields CDR1 WNHNN and CDR2 SYGVQD (reference sequence). The CDR3 runs to 13 residues. Trimming shortened V by 4 bases and J by 2 bases, and 8 bases separated the two germline ends. The CDR3 sequence: CASSAQGNYGYTF. The CDR3 DNA reads as TGCGCCAGCAGTGCCCAGGGAAACTATGGCTACACCTTC.

The chain employs TRBV7-2 and TRBJ1-2; tentatively, D is TRBD1 (6 bases). Germline V gives CDR1 SGHTA, CDR2 FQGNSA. This CDR3 region has 15 residues. V dropped 5 bases and J dropped 0 bases, with 13 bases sitting between them. The CDR3 here is CASSTGQKPNYGYTF. The CDR3 DNA reads as TGTGCCAGCAGCACAGGACAGAAACCTAACTATGGCTACACCTTC.

The chain uses TRBV6-5 and TRBJ1-2; the D gene is possibly TRBD1 (6 bases). Trimming took 0 bases from V and 5 from J, leaving 16 bases between them. The CDR3 is 16 residues long. Germline-derived CDR1 and CDR2 are MNHEY and SVGAGI. CDR3 residues: CASSYSILGAVYGYTF. The DNA for the CDR3 is TGTGCCAGCAGTTACTCGATATTGGGGGCGGTTTATGGCTACACCTTC.

The chain employs TRBV2 and TRBJ1-2; tentatively, D is TRBD1 (6 bases). Germline CDR1 is SNHLY and CDR2 is FYNNEI. The CDR3 has 13 amino acids. V was shortened by 4 bases and J by 4 bases, with 10 bases between the two germline ends. DNA of the CDR3: TGTGCCAGCAGTGGCGGGGGGCCCTATGGCTACACCTTC. As protein: CASSGGGPYGYTF.